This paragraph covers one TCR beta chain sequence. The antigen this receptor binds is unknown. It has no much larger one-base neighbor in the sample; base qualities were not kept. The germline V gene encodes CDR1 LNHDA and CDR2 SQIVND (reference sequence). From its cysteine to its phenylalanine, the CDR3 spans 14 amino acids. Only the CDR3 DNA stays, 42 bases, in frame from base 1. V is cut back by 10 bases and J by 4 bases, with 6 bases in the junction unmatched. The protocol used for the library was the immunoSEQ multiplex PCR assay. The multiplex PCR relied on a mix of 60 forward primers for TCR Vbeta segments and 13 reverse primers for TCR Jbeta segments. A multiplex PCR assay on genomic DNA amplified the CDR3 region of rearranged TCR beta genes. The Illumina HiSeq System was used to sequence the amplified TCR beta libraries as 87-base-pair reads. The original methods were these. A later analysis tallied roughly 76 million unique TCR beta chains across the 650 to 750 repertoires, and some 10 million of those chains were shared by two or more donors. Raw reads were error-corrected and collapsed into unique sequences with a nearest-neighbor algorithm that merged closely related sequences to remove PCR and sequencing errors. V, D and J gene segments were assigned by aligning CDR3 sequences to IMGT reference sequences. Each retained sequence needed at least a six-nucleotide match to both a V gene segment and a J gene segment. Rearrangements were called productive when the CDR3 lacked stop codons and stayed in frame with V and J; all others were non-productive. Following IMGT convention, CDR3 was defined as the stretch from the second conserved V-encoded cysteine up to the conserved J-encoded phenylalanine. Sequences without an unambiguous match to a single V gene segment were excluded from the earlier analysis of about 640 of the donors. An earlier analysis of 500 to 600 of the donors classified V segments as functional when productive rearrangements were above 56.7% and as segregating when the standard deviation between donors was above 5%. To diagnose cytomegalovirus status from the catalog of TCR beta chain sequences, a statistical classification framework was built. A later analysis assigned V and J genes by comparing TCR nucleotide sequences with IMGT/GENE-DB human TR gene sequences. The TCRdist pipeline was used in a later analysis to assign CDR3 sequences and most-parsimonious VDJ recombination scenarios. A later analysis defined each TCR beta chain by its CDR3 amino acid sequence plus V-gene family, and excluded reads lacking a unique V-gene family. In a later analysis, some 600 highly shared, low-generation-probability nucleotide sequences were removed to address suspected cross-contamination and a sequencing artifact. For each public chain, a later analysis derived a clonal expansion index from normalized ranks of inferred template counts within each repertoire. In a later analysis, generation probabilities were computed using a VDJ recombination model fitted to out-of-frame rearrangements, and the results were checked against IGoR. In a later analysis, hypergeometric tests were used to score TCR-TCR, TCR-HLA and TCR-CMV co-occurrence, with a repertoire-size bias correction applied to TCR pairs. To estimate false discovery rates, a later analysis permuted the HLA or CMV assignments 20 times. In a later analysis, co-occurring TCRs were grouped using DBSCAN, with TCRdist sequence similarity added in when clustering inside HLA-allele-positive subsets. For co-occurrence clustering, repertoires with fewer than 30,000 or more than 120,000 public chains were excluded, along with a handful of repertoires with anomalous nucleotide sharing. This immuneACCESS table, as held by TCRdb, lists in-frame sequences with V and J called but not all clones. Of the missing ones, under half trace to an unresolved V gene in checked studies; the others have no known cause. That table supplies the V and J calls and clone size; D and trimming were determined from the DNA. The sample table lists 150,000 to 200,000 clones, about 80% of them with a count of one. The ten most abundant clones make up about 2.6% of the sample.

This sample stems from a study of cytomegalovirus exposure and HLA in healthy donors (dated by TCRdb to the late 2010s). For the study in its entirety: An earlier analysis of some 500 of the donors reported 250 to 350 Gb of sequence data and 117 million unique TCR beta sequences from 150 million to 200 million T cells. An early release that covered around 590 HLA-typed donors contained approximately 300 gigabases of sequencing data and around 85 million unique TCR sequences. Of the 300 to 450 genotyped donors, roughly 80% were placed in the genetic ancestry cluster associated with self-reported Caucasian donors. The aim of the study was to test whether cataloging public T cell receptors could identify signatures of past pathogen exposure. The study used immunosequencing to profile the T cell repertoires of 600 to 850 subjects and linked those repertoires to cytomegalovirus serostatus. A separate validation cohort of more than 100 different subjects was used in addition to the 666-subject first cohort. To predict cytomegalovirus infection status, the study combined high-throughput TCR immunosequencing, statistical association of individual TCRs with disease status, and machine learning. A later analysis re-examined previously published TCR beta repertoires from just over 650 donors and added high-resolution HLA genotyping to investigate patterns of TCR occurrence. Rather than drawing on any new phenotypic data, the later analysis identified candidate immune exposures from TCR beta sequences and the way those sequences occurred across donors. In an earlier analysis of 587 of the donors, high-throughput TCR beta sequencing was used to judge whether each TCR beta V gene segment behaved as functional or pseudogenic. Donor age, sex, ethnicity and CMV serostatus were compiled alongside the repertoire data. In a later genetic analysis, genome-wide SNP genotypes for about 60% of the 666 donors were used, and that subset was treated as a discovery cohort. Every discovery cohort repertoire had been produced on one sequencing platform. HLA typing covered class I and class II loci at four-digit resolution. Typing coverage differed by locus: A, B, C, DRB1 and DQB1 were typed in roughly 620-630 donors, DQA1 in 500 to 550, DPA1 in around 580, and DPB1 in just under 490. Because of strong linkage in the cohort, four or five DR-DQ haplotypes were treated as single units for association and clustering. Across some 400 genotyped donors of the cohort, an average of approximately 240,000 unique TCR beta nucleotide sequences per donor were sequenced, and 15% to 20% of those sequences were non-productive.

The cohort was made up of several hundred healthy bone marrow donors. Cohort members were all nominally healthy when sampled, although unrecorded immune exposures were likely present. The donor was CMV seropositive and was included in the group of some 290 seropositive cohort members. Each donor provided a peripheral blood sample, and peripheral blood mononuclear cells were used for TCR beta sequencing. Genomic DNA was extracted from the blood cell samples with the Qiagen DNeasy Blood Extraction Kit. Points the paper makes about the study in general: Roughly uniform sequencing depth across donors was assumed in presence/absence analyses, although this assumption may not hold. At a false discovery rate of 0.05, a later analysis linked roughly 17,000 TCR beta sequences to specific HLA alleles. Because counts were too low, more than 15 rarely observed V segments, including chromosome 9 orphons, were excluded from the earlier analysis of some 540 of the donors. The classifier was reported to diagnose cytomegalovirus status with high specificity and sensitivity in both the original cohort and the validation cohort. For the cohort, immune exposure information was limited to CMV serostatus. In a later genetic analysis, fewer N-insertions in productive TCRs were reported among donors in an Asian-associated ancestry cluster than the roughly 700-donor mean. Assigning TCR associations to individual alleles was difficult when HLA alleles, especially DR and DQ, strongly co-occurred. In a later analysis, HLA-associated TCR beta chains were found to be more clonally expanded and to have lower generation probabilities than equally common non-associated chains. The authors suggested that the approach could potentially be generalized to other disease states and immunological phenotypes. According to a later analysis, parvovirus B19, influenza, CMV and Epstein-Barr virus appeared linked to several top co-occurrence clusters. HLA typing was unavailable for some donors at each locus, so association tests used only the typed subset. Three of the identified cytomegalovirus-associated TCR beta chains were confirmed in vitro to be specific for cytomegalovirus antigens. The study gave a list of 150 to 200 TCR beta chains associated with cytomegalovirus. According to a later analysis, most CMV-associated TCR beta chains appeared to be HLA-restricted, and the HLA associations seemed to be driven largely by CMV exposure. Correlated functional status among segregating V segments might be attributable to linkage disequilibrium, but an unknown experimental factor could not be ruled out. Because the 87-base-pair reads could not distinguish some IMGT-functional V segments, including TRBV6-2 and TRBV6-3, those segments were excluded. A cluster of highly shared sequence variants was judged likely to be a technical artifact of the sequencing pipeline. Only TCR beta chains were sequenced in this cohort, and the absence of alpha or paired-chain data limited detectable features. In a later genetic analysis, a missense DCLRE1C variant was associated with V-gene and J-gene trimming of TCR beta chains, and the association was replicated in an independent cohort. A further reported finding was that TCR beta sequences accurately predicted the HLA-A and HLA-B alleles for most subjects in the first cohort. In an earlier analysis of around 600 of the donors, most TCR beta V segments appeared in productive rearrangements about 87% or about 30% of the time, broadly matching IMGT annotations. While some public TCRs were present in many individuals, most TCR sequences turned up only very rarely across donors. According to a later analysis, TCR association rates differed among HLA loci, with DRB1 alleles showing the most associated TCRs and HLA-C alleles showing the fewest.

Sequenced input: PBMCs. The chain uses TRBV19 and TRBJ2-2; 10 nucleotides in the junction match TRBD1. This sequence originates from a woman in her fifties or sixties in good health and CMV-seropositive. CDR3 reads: CATQTGGFTGELFF. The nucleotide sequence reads TGTGCCACCCAGACAGGGGGCTTCACCGGGGAGCTGTTTTTT.